Listed below are T cell receptor beta chains from one sample, sequenced in a study of beta chain features in type 1 diabetes. Produced via immunoSEQ multiplex PCR; TCRdb's table is partial and in-frame only. The sample lists tens of thousands of clones, over 50% occurring once. Sequenced: Tregs from blood. Source of these receptors: a woman between 18 and 29 years old in good health. Each CDR3 is given with its conserved first and last residue. D genes are given only for firm matches. Clone size is not always given. Where it is, it says once, few, many or a class for expanded clones.

- TRBJ2-4 once TRBV6-5 CASTVEFLTKNIQYF TGTGCCAGCACTGTGGAGTTTTTAACCAAAAACATTCAGTACTTC
TRBD1 TRBJ2-3 - TRBV5-1 CASKPGQGGDTQYF TGCGCCAGCAAGCCGGGACAGGGGGGAGATACGCAGTATTTT
- TRBJ2-5 few TRBV11-2 CASTPHAGEIGETQYF TGTGCCAGCACCCCACACGCTGGGGAGATTGGGGAGACCCAGTACTTC
- TRBJ2-1 few TRBV7-8 CASSLDSEQFF TGTGCCAGCAGCTTAGACAGTGAGCAGTTCTTC
TRBD1 TRBJ2-4 - TRBV7-2 CASSLDRGYIQYF TGTGCCAGCAGTCTCGACAGGGGTTACATTCAGTACTTC
TRBD1 TRBJ2-7 - TRBV7-8 CASSPNTGGLTYEQYF TGTGCCAGCAGCCCTAATACAGGGGGTCTCACCTACGAGCAGTACTTC
- TRBJ2-7 - TRBV25-1 CASSDLFYEQYF TGTGCCAGCAGTGATCTGTTCTACGAGCAGTACTTC
- TRBJ2-5 - TRBV6-5 CASSYTGHYRETQYF TGTGCCAGCAGTTACACAGGACATTATAGGGAGACCCAGTACTTC
TRBD2 TRBJ2-7 few TRBV7-2 CASSPWTSGSYEQYF TGTGCCAGCAGCCCTTGGACTAGCGGGTCCTACGAGCAGTACTTC
- TRBJ1-1 few TRBV7-9 CASSYGQSEAFF TGTGCCAGCAGCTATGGACAGAGTGAAGCTTTCTTT
- TRBJ2-2 - TRBV29-1 CSVKGDGGRVGELFF TGCAGCGTTAAGGGGGACGGAGGGAGGGTCGGGGAGCTGTTTTTT
TRBD1 TRBJ2-7 - TRBV7-2 CASSENRGPHEQYF TGTGCCAGCAGCGAAAACAGGGGGCCCCACGAGCAGTACTTC
TRBD1 TRBJ2-5 - TRBV5-4 CASSLAGGSETQYF TGTGCCAGCAGCTTGGCAGGGGGTAGCGAGACCCAGTACTTC
- TRBJ1-2 - TRBV6-5 CASSFRVTGTSNGYTF TGTGCCAGCAGTTTTCGTGTAACCGGGACAAGTAATGGCTACACCTTC
TRBD2 TRBJ2-4 - TRBV29-1 CSASGTNKNIQYF TGCAGCGCGTCCGGGACTAACAAAAACATTCAGTACTTC
- TRBJ2-7 few TRBV5-6 CASSLEWGDRSYEQYF TGTGCCAGCAGCTTGGAATGGGGTGACAGATCCTACGAGCAGTACTTC
- TRBJ2-6 - TRBV15 CATSEGGAGANVLTF TGTGCCACCAGCGAGGGGGGGGCTGGGGCCAACGTCCTGACTTTC
- TRBJ1-2 - TRBV5-4 CASSLEQGANYGYTF TGTGCCAGCAGCTTGGAACAGGGAGCTAACTATGGCTACACCTTC
- TRBJ1-1 - TRBV6-5 CASSYPPGAFF TGTGCCAGCAGTTACCCGCCGGGTGCTTTCTTT
- TRBJ2-3 - TRBV19 CASSPRGISTQYF TGTGCCAGTAGCCCTAGGGGGATCTCGACGCAGTATTTT
TRBD2 TRBJ2-1 - TRBV2 CVSSVGGFSYNEQFF TGTGTCAGCAGTGTGGGGGGGTTTTCCTACAATGAGCAGTTCTTC
TRBD1 TRBJ2-5 - TRBV7-9 CASSSAGTGRETQYF TGTGCCAGCAGCTCCGCCGGGACAGGGAGGGAGACCCAGTACTTC
- TRBJ2-3 - TRBV5-4 CASSLGGSTDTQYF TGTGCCAGCAGCTTGGGCGGGAGCACAGATACGCAGTATTTT
TRBD1 TRBJ2-4 - TRBV18 CASSPHATGTKNIQYF TGTGCCAGCTCACCTCACGCGACAGGGACCAAAAACATTCAGTACTTC
- TRBJ1-4 - TRBV28 CASSFRGGGEKLFF TGTGCCAGCAGTTTTAGGGGGGGAGGTGAAAAACTGTTTTTT
TRBD1 TRBJ2-7 few TRBV7-2 CASSKNRGYEQYF TGTGCCAGCAGCAAGAACAGGGGCTACGAGCAGTACTTC
TRBD2 TRBJ2-7 - TRBV30 CAWKRTSGAYEQYF TGTGCCTGGAAGCGGACTAGCGGAGCCTACGAGCAGTACTTC
TRBD1 TRBJ1-1 - TRBV6-6 CAGGQGNTEAFF TGTGCCGGGGGACAGGGGAACACTGAAGCTTTCTTT
TRBD2 TRBJ2-7 - TRBV11-2 CASSLNAGGSQEQYF TGTGCCAGCAGCTTAAACGCGGGAGGGTCGCAGGAGCAGTACTTC
TRBD1 TRBJ2-7 - TRBV6-5 CASSGGTGSSSEQYF TGTGCCAGCAGTGGAGGGACAGGGTCGTCTAGCGAGCAGTACTTC
- TRBJ2-1 - TRBV7-2 CASSPGYNEQFF TGTGCCAGCAGCCCCGGGTACAATGAGCAGTTCTTC
TRBD2 TRBJ2-3 - TRBV5-1 CASSLPRLAGVPDTQYF TGCGCCAGCAGCCTGCCGAGACTAGCGGGAGTCCCAGATACGCAGTATTTT
TRBD2 TRBJ2-4 - TRBV4-2 CASSHLGTSGSETKNIQYF TGTGCCAGCAGCCACCTCGGGACTAGCGGGAGTGAAACCAAAAACATTCAGTACTTC
- TRBJ1-6 - TRBV27 CASSSRVKRGGSPLHF TGTGCCAGCAGTTCCAGGGTAAAGAGGGGAGGATCACCCCTCCACTTT
- TRBJ1-1 - TRBV7-3 CASSLIGVGRGNTEAFF TGTGCCAGCAGCTTAATAGGCGTTGGACGGGGGAACACTGAAGCTTTCTTT
TRBD1 TRBJ1-5 - TRBV30 CACGQGARPQHF TGTGCCTGCGGACAGGGGGCGAGACCCCAGCATTTT
- TRBJ2-1 - TRBV18 CASSPGGAEKQFF TGTGCCAGCTCACCAGGGGGGGCTGAAAAGCAGTTCTTC
TRBD1 TRBJ2-1 - TRBV5-1 CASSLTQSRDRGSEQFF TGCGCCAGCAGCTTGACCCAGTCGAGGGACAGGGGGTCTGAGCAGTTCTTC
TRBD1 TRBJ2-7 few TRBV5-1 CASSLAMGQGISYEQYF TGCGCCAGCAGCTTGGCGATGGGACAGGGAATCTCCTACGAGCAGTACTTC
TRBD1 TRBJ2-3 - TRBV6-1 CASSEILAQGGDTQYF TGTGCCAGCAGTGAAATTTTGGCACAGGGGGGAGATACGCAGTATTTT
TRBD1 TRBJ2-7 few TRBV18 CASSPSTGIHEQYF TGTGCCAGCTCACCCTCGACAGGGATCCACGAGCAGTACTTC
- TRBJ2-1 - TRBV20-1 CSAMNRNEQFF TGCAGTGCTATGAACAGGAATGAGCAGTTCTTC
- TRBJ2-7 - TRBV30 CAWSVRGSYEQYF TGTGCCTGGAGTGTTCGGGGTTCCTACGAGCAGTACTTC
TRBD2 TRBJ2-2 few TRBV7-9 CASSLLISGRALGELFF TGTGCCAGCAGCTTATTGATATCCGGGAGGGCCCTTGGGGAGCTGTTTTTT
- TRBJ2-1 - TRBV29-1 CSAEGSNNEQFF TGCAGCGCTGAGGGCTCAAACAATGAGCAGTTCTTC
- TRBJ2-1 - TRBV5-1 CASSLGPSRATANEQFF TGCGCCAGCAGCTTGGGCCCCTCGCGGGCCACGGCCAATGAGCAGTTCTTC
- TRBJ1-2 few TRBV5-1 CASSLRENYGYTF TGCGCCAGCAGCTTGAGAGAAAACTATGGCTACACCTTC
TRBD1 TRBJ2-3 - TRBV19 CASSTPRTGGTDTQYF TGTGCCAGTAGTACCCCACGGACAGGAGGCACAGATACGCAGTATTTT
- TRBJ1-1 - TRBV28 CASSPIGGGNTEAFF TGTGCCAGCAGTCCCATCGGGGGGGGGAACACTGAAGCTTTCTTT
- TRBJ2-2 - TRBV5-4 CASTGTGELFF TGTGCCAGCACCGGCACCGGGGAGCTGTTTTTT